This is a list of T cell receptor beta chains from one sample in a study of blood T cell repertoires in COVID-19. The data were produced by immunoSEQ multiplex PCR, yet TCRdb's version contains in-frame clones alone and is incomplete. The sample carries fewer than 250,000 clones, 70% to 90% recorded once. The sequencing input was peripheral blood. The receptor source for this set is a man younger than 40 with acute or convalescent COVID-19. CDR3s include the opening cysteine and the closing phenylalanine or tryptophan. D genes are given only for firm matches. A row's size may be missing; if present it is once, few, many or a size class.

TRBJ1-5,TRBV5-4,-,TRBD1,CASSLDRGRGQPQHF,TGTGCCAGCAGCTTGGACAGGGGGCGCGGGCAGCCCCAGCATTTT
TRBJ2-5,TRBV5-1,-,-,CASSLLSRHRGETQYF,TGCGCCAGCAGCTTGTTGTCTAGGCATAGGGGAGAGACCCAGTACTTC
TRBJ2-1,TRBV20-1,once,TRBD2,CSAGGRNEQFF,TGCAGTGCCGGGGGGAGGAATGAGCAGTTCTTC
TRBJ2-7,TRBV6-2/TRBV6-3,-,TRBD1,CASSLNRDRLGEQYF,TGTGCCAGCAGTCTAAACCGGGACAGGTTAGGCGAGCAGTACTTC
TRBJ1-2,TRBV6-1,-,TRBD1,CASSADRGPISYGYTF,TGTGCCAGCAGTGCCGACAGGGGGCCGATTAGTTATGGCTACACCTTC
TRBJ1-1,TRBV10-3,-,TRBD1,CAISDSTGGLNTEAFF,TGTGCCATCAGTGACTCCACAGGGGGCTTGAACACTGAAGCTTTCTTT
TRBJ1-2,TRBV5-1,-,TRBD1,CASSLEGAGYTF,TGCGCCAGCAGCTTAGAGGGGGCTGGCTACACCTTC
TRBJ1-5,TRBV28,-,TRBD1,CASTDRVRGQPQHF,TGTGCCAGCACGGACAGGGTAAGGGGACAGCCCCAGCATTTT
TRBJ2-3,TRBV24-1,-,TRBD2,CATSGRGGATDTQYF,TGTGCCACCAGTGGACGGGGGGGGGCCACAGATACGCAGTATTTT
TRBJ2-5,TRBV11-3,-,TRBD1,CASSFRTGTEETQYF,TGTGCCAGCAGCTTCCGGACAGGGACGGAAGAGACCCAGTACTTC
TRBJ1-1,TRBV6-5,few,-,CATYRNTEAFF,TGTGCCACCTACAGGAACACTGAAGCTTTCTTT
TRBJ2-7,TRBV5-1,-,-,CASSPADRLPSYEQYF,TGCGCCAGCAGCCCCGCGGACAGACTACCCTCCTACGAGCAGTACTTC
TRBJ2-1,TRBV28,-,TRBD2,CASSLIGTSGVLYNEQFF,TGTGCCAGCAGTCTCATCGGGACTAGCGGGGTCCTCTACAATGAGCAGTTCTTC
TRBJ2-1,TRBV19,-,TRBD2,CASSPRLASSSYNEQFF,TGTGCCAGTAGTCCGCGACTAGCTTCGAGCTCCTACAATGAGCAGTTCTTC